These 20 T cell receptor beta chains share one sample of origin, sequenced in a study of blood T cell repertoires in COVID-19. This table comes from immunoSEQ multiplex PCR, and its TCRdb copy is limited to in-frame clones, with some not included. This table holds 100,000 to 150,000 clones, around 88% found once. The material sequenced was peripheral blood. These receptors were obtained from a man in his forties or fifties with acute or convalescent COVID-19.

The genes are TRBV19 and TRBJ2-6, with 9 bases aligning to TRBD1. The CDR3 has 17 amino acids. CDR1 LNHDA and CDR2 SQIVND come from the germline V gene (reference sequence). V dropped 4 bases and J dropped 4; count of bases not matched to a gene: 8. CDR3 bases: TGTGCCAGTAGTACCGGACAGGGGAGGTCCGGGGCCAACGTCCTGACTTTC. It specifies CASSTGQGRSGANVLTF.

This clone was detected only a few times. V and J are TRBV2 and TRBJ2-1; no firm D call. The ends were cut back, 1 base at V and 6 bases at J, with 7 bases in the middle. Germline assignment: CDR1 SNHLY and CDR2 FYNNEI. CDR3 length equals 13 residues. Here the CDR3 reads CASSEVAINEQFF. CDR3 coding DNA: TGTGCCAGCAGTGAAGTAGCCATCAATGAGCAGTTCTTC.

The J gene is TRBJ2-2, the V gene TRBV11-2; 11 nucleotides align to TRBD2. The CDR3 totals 15 residues. Looked up from germline, CDR1 is SGHAT and CDR2 is FQNNGV. Germline trimming cut 8 bases from V and 2 bases from J; bases unmatched to any gene: 4. CDR3 coding DNA: TGTGCCAGCCAGACTAGCGGGGTTAACACCGGGGAGCTGTTTTTT. It codes for CASQTSGVNTGELFF.

V is TRBV2 and J is TRBJ2-1; weak D call: TRBD2 (5 bases). V lost 5 bases and J lost 9, with 11 bases in between. CDR3 length: 12 residues. The germline V gene has CDR1 SNHLY and CDR2 FYNNEI. CDR3 region: CASSKARVEQFF. The CDR3 DNA reads as TGTGCCAGCAGTAAGGCGAGGGTTGAGCAGTTCTTC.

This clone occurred once. The V and J genes are TRBV18 and TRBJ1-1; tentatively, D is TRBD1 (5 bases). The CDR3 sequence is 14 residues long. In germline, CDR1 is KGHSH, CDR2 LQKENI. Trimming shortened V by 2 bases and J by 3 bases, and 10 bases separated the two germline ends. CDR3 in amino acids: CASSPAGLYTEAFF. In DNA form, the CDR3 reads TGTGCCAGCTCACCAGCAGGGTTGTACACTGAAGCTTTCTTT.

Concerning this clone: Other DNA sequences in this sample translate to the same CDR3. J is TRBJ1-1 and V is TRBV7-3; D gene uncertain. Germline V gene sequence: CDR1 SGHTA, CDR2 FQGTGA. V was cut by 2 bases and J by 5 bases, with 9 bases left in between. The CDR3 totals 13 residues. The CDR3 spells CASSLGSGTEAFF. The CDR3 nucleotides are TGTGCCAGCAGCTTAGGCAGCGGGACTGAAGCTTTCTTT.

V usage is TRBV2 and J usage is TRBJ1-3; TRBD1 might be the D (5 bases). The germline gives CDR1 SNHLY, CDR2 FYNNEI. The CDR3 is 15 amino acids. Trimming took off 8 bases at V and 0 bases at J, with 14 bases between the two ends. For the CDR3, the DNA is TGTGCCAGCGTAAGGGGTGTGAACTCTGGAAACACCATATATTTT. It translates to CASVRGVNSGNTIYF.

This rearrangement joins TRBV7-6 to TRBJ2-7; 7 bases are shared with TRBD1. CDR3 length: 15 amino acids. CDR1 is SGHVS and CDR2 is FNYEAQ in the germline V gene. The V gene end was trimmed by 5 bases and the J gene end by 0 bases; junction bases not matched to a gene: 7. The CDR3, as DNA: TGTGCCAGCAGCCCCCAGGGGGTATACTCCTACGAGCAGTACTTC. Its protein is CASSPQGVYSYEQYF.

The gene calls are TRBV7-7 and TRBJ2-2; 12 bases agree with TRBD2. CDR3 length equals 15 residues. Germline CDR1 is SSHAT and CDR2 is FNYEAQ (reference sequence). The CDR3 loop is CASGASGGASGELFF. CDR3 sequence (DNA): TGTGCTAGCGGAGCTAGCGGGGGGGCGAGCGGGGAGCTGTTTTTT.

This chain links TRBV28 with TRBJ1-1; D is perhaps TRBD1 (5 bases). The CDR3 spans 14 residues. Germline-derived CDR1 and CDR2 are MDHEN and SYDVKM. Trimming shortened V by 2 bases and J by 3 bases, and 10 bases separated the two germline ends. The CDR3 nucleotides read TGTGCCAGCAGTTTAGCAGGGCTCCACACTGAAGCTTTCTTT. Protein: CASSLAGLHTEAFF. Supplemented by reference TRBV28 and TRBJ1-1, the full variable domain reads DVKVTQSSRYLVKRTGEKVFLECVQDMDHENMFWYRQDPGLGLRLIYFSYDVKMKEKGDIPEGYSVSREKKERFSLILESASTNQTSMYLCASSLAGLHTEAFFGQGTRLTVV.

The chain has TRBV29-1 and TRBJ1-2; no clear D. This CDR3 is built from 12 residues. Germline V lookup: CDR1 SQVTM, CDR2 ANQGSEA. V dropped 7 bases and J dropped 5 bases, with 14 bases sitting between them. The CDR3 coding sequence is TGCAGCGGAGAGTCCGGCGGATATGGCTACACCTTC. Protein product: CSGESGGYGYTF.

The chain has TRBV3-1 (or the pseudogene TRBV3-2) and TRBJ1-6; no definite D call. Germline V lookup: CDR1 LGHDT, CDR2 YNNKEL (reference sequence). The CDR3 sequence is 13 residues long. Trimming left V 1 base short and J 10 bases short, with 8 bases between. CDR3 sequence (DNA): TGTGCCAGCAGCCAAGGAGTTAACTCACCCCTCCACTTT. This codes for CASSQGVNSPLHF.

This chain links TRBV6-5 with TRBJ1-2, with 10 bases identical to TRBD1. The CDR3 totals 16 residues. V gave up 2 bases and J gave up 8 bases; unmatched junction bases: 11. Germline-derived CDR1 and CDR2 are MNHEY and SVGAGI. This CDR3 is CASSYLADRGLEGYTF. CDR3 coding DNA: TGTGCCAGCAGTTACCTCGCTGACAGGGGGCTTGAGGGCTACACCTTC.

V usage is TRBV10-1 and J usage is TRBJ2-2, with 8 bases lining up with TRBD1. The CDR3 runs to 13 residues. V trimming: 6 bases; J trimming: 7 bases; junction bases outside the gene matches: 4. Germline CDR1 reads WNHNN; CDR2 reads SYGVQD (reference sequence). The chain's CDR3 is CASSGQGGGELFF. The CDR3 region has the DNA TGCGCCAGCAGCGGACAGGGCGGCGGGGAGCTGTTTTTT.

This sequence joins TRBV28 and TRBJ1-5; 9 bases align to TRBD1. With V trimmed by 6 bases and J by 6 bases, 6 bases remained unmatched. Per the germline V gene, CDR1 is MDHEN and CDR2 is SYDVKM. This CDR3 is built from 14 residues. The CDR3 here is CASRITGGGQPQHF. In DNA form, the CDR3 reads TGTGCCAGCAGGATTACAGGGGGCGGTCAGCCCCAGCATTTT.

This clone turned up a few times. The chain's CDR3 is CASSRGTSGEEQYF. The CDR3 coding sequence is TGTGCCAGCAGTCGGGGGACTAGCGGGGAAGAGCAGTACTTC. This chain connects TRBV7-9 to TRBJ2-7; 13 bases align to TRBD2. Germline V CDR1 and CDR2: SEHNR, FQNEAQ (reference sequence). The V and J ends lost 6 bases and 7 bases, in that order; junction bases with no gene match: 6. The CDR3 has 14 residues.

V gene TRBV5-8 combines with J gene TRBJ1-1, with D perhaps TRBD1 (5 bases). The germline V and J ends were trimmed by 2 bases and 1 base, with 6 bases remaining between them. Germline-derived CDR1 and CDR2 are SGHTS and YDEGEE. The CDR3 is 13 amino acids. The CDR3 loop is CASSLQANTEAFF. The CDR3 DNA reads as TGTGCCAGCAGCTTACAGGCGAACACTGAAGCTTTCTTT.

The sample holds one count of this clone. This rearrangement joins TRBV3-1 (or the pseudogene TRBV3-2) to TRBJ2-7, with 7 bases aligning to TRBD2. The ends lost 3 bases at V and 7 bases at J; junction bases unmatched: 6. Germline values: CDR1 LGHDT, CDR2 YNNKEL (reference sequence). The CDR3 runs to 13 residues. The CDR3 nucleotides are TGTGCCAGCAGCCACTCACCGGGGGGAGAGCAGTACTTC. This encodes CASSHSPGGEQYF.

The chain is built from TRBV19 and TRBJ1-6, with D possibly matching TRBD1 (5 bases). The V gene's germline CDR1 is LNHDA and CDR2 SQIVND (reference sequence). The V and J ends lost 7 bases and 8 bases respectively, with 18 bases between them. The CDR3 is made up of 15 amino acids. CDR3 loop: CASKEMRGFDSPLHF. The DNA for the CDR3 is TGTGCCAGTAAGGAGATGCGGGGCTTCGATTCACCCCTCCACTTT.

This clone was seen more than once but under ten times. The chain combines TRBV2 with TRBJ1-3; no definite D call. Germline loops: CDR1 SNHLY, CDR2 FYNNEI. The CDR3 runs to 13 residues. V shed 9 bases and J shed 0 bases, with 9 bases lying between them. Here the CDR3 DNA reads TGTGCCAGTAGAAGAGACTCTGGAAACACCATATATTTT. Translated: CASRRDSGNTIYF. The variable domain in full, completed from reference TRBV2 and TRBJ1-3, reads EPEVTQTPSHQVTQMGQEVILRCVPISNHLYFYWYRQILGQKVEFLVSFYNNEISEKSEIFDDQFSVERPDGSNFTLKIRSTKLEDSAMYFCASRRDSGNTIYFGEGSWLTVV.